The source of this TCR beta chain is a study of blood T cell repertoires in COVID-19. Study as a whole: Samples came from the United States, Italy and Spain, spanning acute and convalescent COVID-19. PBMCs, B-cell-depleted T cells, or T cells were the source of the cDNA or gDNA that made up the material.

This CDR3 spans 15 amino acids. CDR1 and CDR2 from the germline V gene are SGHTA and FQGNSA. Trimming took 3 bases from V and 9 from J; bases not matched to a gene: 5. Per the authors' pipeline: The authors estimated nucleated cell counts from reference gene primer amplification. The protocol was immunoSEQ multiplex PCR, while the TCRdb copy is restricted to in-frame clones and leaves out a portion. The V and J calls and the clone size are those of that table, but D and trimming were determined from the DNA. The data show around 81,000 clones, with roughly three quarters seen just once and approximately 12% held by the top ten.

This TCR was recovered from a human donor in a cohort sampled during active COVID-19. Sequenced material: peripheral blood. The chain couples TRBV7-2 to TRBJ2-1; 13 bases agree with TRBD2. DNA of the CDR3: TGTGCCAGCAGCTTTGGACTAGCGGGAGCTAGTGAGCAGTTCTTC. As protein: CASSFGLAGASEQFF.